This T cell receptor beta chain was sequenced during a study of CD8 T cells in ankylosing spondylitis (TCRdb year 2017). For the study in its entirety: The study profiled T cell receptor beta repertoires in healthy donors and ankylosing spondylitis patients to find disease-linked TCR variants. The whole study cohort included some 100 healthy donors and 20 to 25 ankylosing spondylitis patients. Peripheral blood was sampled, and synovial fluid was additionally collected from ankylosing spondylitis patients.

Instrument on record: Illumina HiSeq 2500. Quantitative 5'-RACE with molecular barcodes was the method used to prepare the TCR beta libraries. The published analysis was carried out like this. A new computational method, built on a probabilistic model of VDJ rearrangement, was used to identify disease-linked TCR variants. The raw public reads went through TCRdb reprocessing: fastp at Q25, MiXCR clone calling, in-frame beta chains kept. Under each unique CDR3 protein, matching rows form one entry showing the most common genes and DNA. TCRdb's processing, not the study's, gives the V and J calls here. This sample has roughly 440,000 distinct CDR3 sequences in its table, and roughly 18% of those were observed once. The biggest ten clones account for 0.85% to 1.3% of the sample. The CDR3 measures 17 amino acids from cysteine to phenylalanine. Only the CDR3 DNA stays, 51 bases, in frame from base 1. Trimming removed 2 bases from V and 2 bases from J; the gene matches leave 10 bases unexplained. According to the germline V gene, CDR1 reads MGHRA and CDR2 reads YSYEKL.

This clonotype has a count of ten or more. Its antigen is not yet known. The record has no base qualities; no much larger clone is one base away. The paper's findings and limits, for the study overall: Blood from ankylosing spondylitis patients appeared to be characterized by a TCR beta motif composed of 7 to 9 highly homologous amino acid variants. Some motif variants were previously reported in synovial fluid and blood of reactive arthritis patients, suggesting common disease-initiation mechanisms. The disease-linked clones were reported to be significantly enriched in matched synovial fluid samples from ankylosing spondylitis patients. In peripheral blood, the disease-linked clones were found at relatively low frequencies and had a CD8+ phenotype.

The sequenced sample consisted of blood, either unsorted or a sorted T cell fraction (not recorded which). The sequence derives from a male donor with ankylosing spondylitis. The V and J segments used are TRBV4-1 and TRBJ1-2; 8 bases in the middle match TRBD1. The CDR3 reads CASSQPRGRGLNYGYTF. The DNA reads as follows: TGCGCCAGCAGCCAACCCAGGGGGCGAGGTCTAAACTATGGCTACACCTTC.